A selection of T cell receptor beta chains follows, all from one sample in a study of response to subunit inactivated influenza vaccine. A single record per CDR3 protein comes from TCRdb applying MiXCR to the RT-PCR reads. Here the sample spans 590,000 or so distinct CDR3 sequences, 12% to 15% being singletons. Specimen: PBMCs from blood, collected 14 to 15 days before vaccination. The receptor source for this set is a man aged 45-65 years who received an inactivated influenza vaccine. Each CDR3 is given with its conserved first and last residue. D genes are given only for firm matches. The size field is filled for only some rows; it gives once, few, many or a size class.

d_gene,v_gene,abundance,j_gene,CDR3aa,CDR3nt
TRBD1,TRBV4-2,many,TRBJ2-1,CASSQTGTGPHLNYNEQFF,TGTGCCAGCAGCCAAACCGGGACAGGGCCCCACCTTAACTACAATGAGCAGTTCTTC
NA,TRBV20-1,NA,TRBJ2-5,CSAAWESRVETQYF,TGCAGTGCTGCGTGGGAGTCCAGGGTAGAGACCCAGTACTTC
NA,TRBV4-2,few,TRBJ2-5,CASSQDRRQETQYF,TGTGCCAGCAGCCAAGATCGACGCCAAGAGACCCAGTACTTC
TRBD1,TRBV4-3,NA,TRBJ2-3,CASSQDQGETDTQYF,TGCGCCAGCAGCCAAGATCAGGGGGAGACAGATACGCAGTATTTT
NA,TRBV7-2,NA,TRBJ2-7,CASSFSSRGGEQYF,TGTGCCAGCAGCTTTTCGTCCCGGGGCGGAGAGCAGTACTTC
NA,TRBV2,NA,TRBJ1-4,CASSDLGEKLFF,TGTGCCAGCAGTGATTTGGGCGAAAAACTGTTTTTT
TRBD1,TRBV19,NA,TRBJ1-5,CASNRGQGGQPQHF,TGTGCCAGTAATAGGGGCCAGGGGGGACAGCCCCAGCATTTT
NA,TRBV19,NA,TRBJ2-4,CASSQRTLAKNIQYF,TGTGCCAGTAGCCAGAGGACTCTAGCCAAAAACATTCAGTACTTC
NA,TRBV28,few,TRBJ1-2,CASSGLYGYTF,TGTGCCAGCAGCGGCCTCTATGGCTACACCTTC
NA,TRBV11-2,NA,TRBJ2-7,CASSFGQGKWEQYF,TGTGCCAGCAGCTTTGGGCAGGGGAAATGGGAGCAGTACTTC
TRBD2,TRBV4-3,NA,TRBJ2-3,CASSQVLAGDSDTQYF,TGCGCCAGCAGCCAAGTCCTAGCGGGAGATTCAGATACGCAGTATTTT
NA,TRBV4-3,few,TRBJ2-1,CASSQDKGDNEQFF,TGCGCCAGCAGCCAAGATAAGGGAGACAATGAGCAGTTCTTC
TRBD2,TRBV10-3,few,TRBJ2-7,CAISAGLAGYEQYF,TGTGCCATCAGTGCGGGACTAGCGGGCTACGAGCAGTACTTC
NA,TRBV27,few,TRBJ2-7,CASSLSGGSLYEQYF,TGTGCCAGCAGTTTATCTGGAGGGTCTCTATACGAGCAGTACTTC
TRBD2,TRBV5-5,few,TRBJ2-5,CASSRRTSGSGETQYF,TGTGCCAGCAGCCGGCGGACTAGCGGGAGTGGTGAGACCCAGTACTTC
NA,TRBV5-1,few,TRBJ2-5,CASRVSFQETQYF,TGCGCCAGCAGGGTGTCCTTTCAAGAGACCCAGTACTTC
TRBD1,TRBV30,NA,TRBJ1-5,CAWRTPGQHNQPQHF,TGTGCCTGGAGGACGCCGGGACAGCACAATCAGCCCCAGCATTTT
NA,TRBV20-1,NA,TRBJ1-1,CSADGGTEAFF,TGCAGTGCTGACGGGGGCACTGAAGCTTTCTTT
NA,TRBV10-3,NA,TRBJ2-7,CAISNKYEQYF,TGTGCCATCAGTAACAAATACGAGCAGTACTTC
NA,TRBV20-1,few,TRBJ2-1,CSASGDEQFF,TGCAGTGCTTCCGGGGATGAGCAGTTCTTC
NA,TRBV2,NA,TRBJ2-2,CASTPMEGPGELFF,TGTGCCAGCACCCCGATGGAGGGGCCCGGGGAGCTGTTTTTT
NA,TRBV29-1,NA,TRBJ2-7,CSVDWGSYEQYF,TGCAGCGTTGATTGGGGCTCCTACGAGCAGTACTTC
TRBD1,TRBV20-1,few,TRBJ2-1,CSAMGQGNSYNEQFF,TGCAGTGCGATGGGACAGGGCAACTCCTACAATGAGCAGTTCTTC
TRBD2,TRBV5-1,many,TRBJ2-1,CASSPNPGLAGGTPYNEQFF,TGCGCCAGCAGTCCGAATCCGGGACTAGCGGGAGGGACCCCCTACAATGAGCAGTTCTTC
NA,TRBV28,NA,TRBJ2-7,CASTLSGEPSYEQYF,TGTGCCAGCACCCTCTCGGGGGAGCCTTCCTACGAGCAGTACTTC
NA,TRBV20-1,many,TRBJ1-5,CSAGWGVGGKPQHF,TGCAGTGCTGGTTGGGGGGTAGGTGGCAAGCCCCAGCATTTT
TRBD2,TRBV6-5,NA,TRBJ2-1,CASSYSSGGAVNEQFF,TGTGCCAGCAGTTACTCTAGCGGGGGGGCCGTCAATGAGCAGTTCTTC
TRBD1,TRBV5-1,many,TRBJ1-4,CASSYAGTGNEKLFF,TGCGCCAGCAGCTACGCCGGGACAGGGAATGAAAAACTGTTTTTT
NA,TRBV24-1,NA,TRBJ2-3,CATSDRAEPTDTQYF,TGTGCCACCAGTGATCGAGCGGAACCCACAGATACGCAGTATTTT